Sequencing of this T cell receptor beta chain was carried out in a study of cytomegalovirus exposure and HLA in healthy donors. V trimming: 5 bases; J trimming: 8 bases; junction bases outside the gene matches: 9. This CDR3 is built from 16 residues. The germline V gene has CDR1 LNHDA and CDR2 SQIVND (reference sequence). In the PCR, 60 Vbeta and 13 Jbeta primers were used. Assay used: immunoSEQ multiplex PCR; TCRdb lists only in-frame clones, some missing. The repertoire holds 84,000 or so clones, with 60% to 80% as singletons. The source material was PBMCs. The sequence was obtained from a man aged 25-45 years in good health and CMV-seronegative. The chain combines TRBV19 with TRBJ2-1; 13 bases line up with TRBD2. Written as DNA, the CDR3 is TGTGCCAGTAGTCAAACCGGGACTAGCGGGGTTGATGAGCAGTTCTTC. Protein product: CASSQTGTSGVDEQFF.